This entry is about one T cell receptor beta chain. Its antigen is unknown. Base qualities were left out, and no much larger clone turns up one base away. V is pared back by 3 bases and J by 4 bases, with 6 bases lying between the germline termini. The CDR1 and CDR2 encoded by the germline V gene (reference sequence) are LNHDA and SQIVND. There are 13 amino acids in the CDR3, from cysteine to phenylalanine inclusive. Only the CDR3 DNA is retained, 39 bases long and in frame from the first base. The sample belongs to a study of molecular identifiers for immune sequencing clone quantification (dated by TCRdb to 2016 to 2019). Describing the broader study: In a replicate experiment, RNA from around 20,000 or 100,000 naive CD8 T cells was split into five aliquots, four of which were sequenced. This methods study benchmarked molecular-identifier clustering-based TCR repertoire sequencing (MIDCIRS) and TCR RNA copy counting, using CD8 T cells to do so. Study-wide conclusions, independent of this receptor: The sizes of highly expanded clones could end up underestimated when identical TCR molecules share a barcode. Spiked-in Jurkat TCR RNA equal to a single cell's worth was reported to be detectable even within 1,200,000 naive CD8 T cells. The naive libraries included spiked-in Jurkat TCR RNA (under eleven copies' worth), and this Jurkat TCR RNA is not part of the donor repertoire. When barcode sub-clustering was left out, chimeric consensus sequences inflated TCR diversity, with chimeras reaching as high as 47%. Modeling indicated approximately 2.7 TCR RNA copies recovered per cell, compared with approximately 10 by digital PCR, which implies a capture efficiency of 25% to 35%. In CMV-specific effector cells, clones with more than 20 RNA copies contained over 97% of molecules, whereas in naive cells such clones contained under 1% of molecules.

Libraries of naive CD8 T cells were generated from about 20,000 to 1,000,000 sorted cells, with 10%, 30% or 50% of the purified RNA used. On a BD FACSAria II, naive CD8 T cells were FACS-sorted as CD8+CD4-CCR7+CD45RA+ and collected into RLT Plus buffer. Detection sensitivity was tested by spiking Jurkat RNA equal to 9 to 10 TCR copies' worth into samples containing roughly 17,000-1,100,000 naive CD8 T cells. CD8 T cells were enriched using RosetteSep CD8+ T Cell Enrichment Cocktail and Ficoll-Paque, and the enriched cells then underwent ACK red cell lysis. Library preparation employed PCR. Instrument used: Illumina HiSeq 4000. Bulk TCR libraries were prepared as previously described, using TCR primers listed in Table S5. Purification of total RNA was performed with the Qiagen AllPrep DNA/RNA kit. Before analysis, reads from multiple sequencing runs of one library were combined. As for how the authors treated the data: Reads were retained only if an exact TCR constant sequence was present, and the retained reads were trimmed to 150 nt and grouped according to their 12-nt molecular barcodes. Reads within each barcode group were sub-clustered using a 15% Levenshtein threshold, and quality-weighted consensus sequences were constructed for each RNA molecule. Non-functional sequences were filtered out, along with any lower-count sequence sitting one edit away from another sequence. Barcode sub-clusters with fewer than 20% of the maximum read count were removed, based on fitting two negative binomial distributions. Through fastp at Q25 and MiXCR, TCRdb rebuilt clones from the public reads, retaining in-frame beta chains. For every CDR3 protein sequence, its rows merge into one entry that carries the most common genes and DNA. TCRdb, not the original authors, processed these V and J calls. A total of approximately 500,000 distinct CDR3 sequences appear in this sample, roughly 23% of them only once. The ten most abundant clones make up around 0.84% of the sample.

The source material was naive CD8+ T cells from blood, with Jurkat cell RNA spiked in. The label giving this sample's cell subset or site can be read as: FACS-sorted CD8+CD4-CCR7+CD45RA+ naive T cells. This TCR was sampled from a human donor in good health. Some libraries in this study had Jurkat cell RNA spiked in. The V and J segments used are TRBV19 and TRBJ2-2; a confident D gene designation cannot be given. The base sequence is TGTGCCAGTAGTATGACGGTCACCGGGGAGCTGTTTTTT. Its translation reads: CASSMTVTGELFF.